This T cell receptor beta chain is from a study of cytomegalovirus exposure and HLA in healthy donors. This clone showed up just once. The antigen remains undetermined. Study findings and constraints: Under in vitro conditions, three CMV-associated chains were confirmed as specific for CMV antigens. Earlier analysis yielded a pattern in which most TCR beta V segments were productive about 90% or about 30% of the time.

V gave up 3 bases and J gave up 8 bases; unmatched junction bases: 13. The CDR3 consists of 15 residues. From germline, CDR1 is SGHNT and CDR2 YYREEE (reference sequence). Both 60 Vbeta primers and 13 Jbeta primers went into the PCR. Clones were read by immunoSEQ multiplex PCR, and TCRdb kept only the in-frame ones, dropping some. The sample yields over 100,000 clones, more than 65% seen once. The sequenced sample was PBMCs. This TCR came from a woman aged 25-40 years in good health and CMV-seronegative. V usage is TRBV5-4 and J usage is TRBJ2-5; 7 nucleotides align to TRBD1. The CDR3, as DNA: TGTGCCAGCAGCTCGGGACAGCTATGGGACGGTACCCAGTACTTC. Translated: CASSSGQLWDGTQYF.